The sequence of this T cell receptor beta chain was determined in a study of blood T cell repertoires in COVID-19. The authors' processing: Estimation of nucleated cell counts relied on the amplification of reference gene primers. Using immunoSEQ multiplex PCR, the repertoire was profiled, and TCRdb retains in-frame clones only, with some absent. That table is the source of V, J and clone size, and D and trimming were worked out from the DNA. The data show roughly 97,000 clones, more than 85% seen once. J gave up 2 bases and V 5 bases, and 4 bases lay outside the gene matches. This CDR3 is 14 amino acids long. Germline V gene sequence: CDR1 MGHRA, CDR2 YSYEKL.

Sequencing was carried out using peripheral blood. This clonotype was sampled from a human donor in a cohort sampled during active COVID-19. V is TRBV4-1 and J is TRBJ1-2, with TRBD1 identical over 8 bases. CDR3 DNA sequence: TGCGCCAGCAGCTCCGGACAGGGAAACTATGGCTACACCTTC. As protein: CASSSGQGNYGYTF.